The 26 T cell receptor beta chains below come from one sample, sequenced in a study of cytomegalovirus exposure and HLA in healthy donors. Amplification used 60 Vbeta primers and 13 Jbeta primers. Some clones are missing from TCRdb's copy, which holds only in-frame ones; the method was immunoSEQ multiplex PCR. The sample contains about 130,000 clones, 70% to 85% of which appear only once. Sequenced: PBMCs. Source of these receptors: a man between 35 and 55 years old in good health and CMV-seropositive.

This chain connects TRBV2 to TRBJ1-2, with D unclear. CDR3 length: 12 amino acids. With 7 bases removed from V and 7 bases from J, the gap between germline ends came to 13 bases. CDR1 and CDR2 from the germline V gene are SNHLY and FYNNEI. The CDR3 is CASIRAEGGYTF. DNA of the CDR3: TGTGCCAGCATTCGAGCGGAGGGTGGCTACACCTTC.

The rearrangement links TRBV6-6 to TRBJ1-1, with D unclear. Trimming removed 3 bases from V and 2 bases from J, with 7 bases in between. The CDR3 loop spans 13 amino acids. Germline assignment: CDR1 MNHNY and CDR2 SVGAGI (reference sequence). CDR3 protein: CASSYLANTEAFF. CDR3 nucleotide sequence: TGTGCCAGCAGTTATTTGGCAAACACTGAAGCTTTCTTT.

This clone was seen only once. The chain recombines TRBV5-1 with TRBJ2-2, with TRBD2 identical over 9 bases. Germline values: CDR1 SGHRS, CDR2 YFSETQ. The CDR3 runs to 19 residues. After removal of 1 base from V and 0 bases from J, the junction contained 10 bases not matched to a gene. This CDR3 reads CASSLRGLAGPANTGELFF. Here the CDR3 DNA reads TGCGCCAGCAGCTTGAGGGGGCTAGCGGGACCTGCGAACACCGGGGAGCTGTTTTTT.

This chain links TRBV30 with TRBJ1-3; no firm D call. The CDR3 totals 14 residues. CDR1 is GTSNPN, CDR2 SVGIG, per germline (reference sequence). The V and J ends lost 5 bases and 1 base respectively, with 12 bases between them. The CDR3 DNA sequence: TGTGCCTGGGGAGGGCCCCCTTCTGGAAACACCATATATTTT. This encodes CAWGGPPSGNTIYF.

The chain joins TRBV19 to TRBJ1-5; D remains ambiguous. CDR1 LNHDA and CDR2 SQIVND come from the germline V gene (reference sequence). CDR3 size: 17 residues. V dropped 3 bases and J dropped 2 bases, with 17 bases sitting between them. The CDR3 DNA sequence: TGTGCCAGTAGTATGCCGGAAGGAGTGTATGGCAATCAGCCCCAGCATTTT. This codes for CASSMPEGVYGNQPQHF.

This chain links TRBV23-1 with TRBJ2-5; no definite D call. TRBV23-1 is assigned to the ORF class and has an uncertain function. The CDR3 contains 15 residues. Trimming took off 0 bases at V and 5 bases at J, with 13 bases between the two ends. In DNA form, the CDR3 reads TGCGCCAGCAGTCAATCCCGAATCCCTGAGGAGACCCAGTACTTC. This gives the protein CASSQSRIPEETQYF.

The chain has TRBV28 and TRBJ2-3; 7 bases line up with TRBD1. V was clipped by 6 bases and J by 3 bases; unmatched bases: 12. Looked up from germline, CDR1 is MDHEN and CDR2 is SYDVKM. The CDR3 totals 16 residues. The DNA of the CDR3 is TGTGCCAGCAGGCTACCCGCAGGGGGTAGAACAGATACGCAGTATTTT. Translation: CASRLPAGGRTDTQYF.

This clone has a single count. The chain combines TRBV7-8 with TRBJ1-1; 9 bases fit TRBD1. V gave up 5 bases and J gave up 3 bases; unmatched junction bases: 7. Germline V gene sequence: CDR1 SGHVS, CDR2 FQNEAQ. This CDR3 has 15 amino acids. CDR3 coding DNA: TGTGCCAGCAGCAAAACAGGGGGCAGGTACACTGAAGCTTTCTTT. As protein: CASSKTGGRYTEAFF.

This clone has only a few counts. The rearrangement links TRBV7-9 to TRBJ1-4, with 11 bases identical to TRBD1. This CDR3 contains 15 residues. V was pared by 5 bases and J by 6 bases, with 5 bases of the junction left unmatched. CDR1 SEHNR and CDR2 FQNEAQ come from the germline V gene (reference sequence). CDR3 nucleotides: TGTGCCAGCAGCCCGGGACAGGGGGTTGATGAAAAACTGTTTTTT. Its translation is CASSPGQGVDEKLFF.

V usage is TRBV15 and J usage is TRBJ1-2; 7 bases are a match to TRBD1. The V gene end was trimmed by 4 bases and the J gene end by 6 bases; junction bases not matched to a gene: 8. The CDR3 is made up of 14 amino acids. Germline V gives CDR1 LNHNV, CDR2 YYDKDF (reference sequence). This CDR3 reads CATSTRTTGNGYTF. The CDR3 DNA reads as TGTGCCACCAGCACAAGAACGACAGGGAATGGCTACACCTTC.

This chain links TRBV29-1 with TRBJ2-3; 7 bases map to TRBD2. V lost 1 base, J lost 1 base, and 5 bases stayed unmatched. Germline loops: CDR1 SQVTM, CDR2 ANQGSEA. This CDR3 has 15 amino acids. In nucleotides, the CDR3 is TGCAGCGTTGAAGGGGGAGGGGTCGGCACAGATACGCAGTATTTT. Protein: CSVEGGGVGTDTQYF.

The chain recombines TRBV10-3 with TRBJ2-3; D perhaps matches TRBD1 (6 bases). Trimming took 0 bases from V and 5 from J, leaving 9 bases between them. In germline, CDR1 is ENHRY, CDR2 SYGVKD. The CDR3 covers 14 residues. CDR3 in amino acids: CAISESKGEDTQYF. The CDR3 nucleotides are TGTGCCATCAGTGAGTCTAAGGGGGAAGATACGCAGTATTTT.

The chain uses TRBV9 and TRBJ2-4; tentative D call: TRBD2 (6 bases). Germline V CDR1 and CDR2: SGDLS, YYNGEE. This CDR3 contains 13 residues. Trimming left V 2 bases short and J 5 bases short, with 8 bases between. CDR3 protein: CASSVGGENIQYF. CDR3 DNA sequence: TGTGCCAGCAGCGTCGGCGGGGAAAACATTCAGTACTTC.

The chain links TRBV6-5 to TRBJ2-3; tentatively, D is TRBD2 (6 bases). This CDR3 is built from 14 residues. Between the trimmed V and J ends, which lost 0 bases and 3 bases, there was a span of 7 bases. Germline V gene lookup returns CDR1 MNHEY and CDR2 SVGAGI. Here the CDR3 DNA reads TGTGCCAGCAGTTACTCGGGGGGAACAGATACGCAGTATTTT. Its protein product is CASSYSGGTDTQYF.

The chain joins TRBV14 to TRBJ2-2; maybe TRBD2 (6 bases). The V gene lost 4 bases and the J gene lost 4 bases, with 10 bases spanning the gap. CDR1 SGHDN and CDR2 FVKESK come from the germline V gene. The CDR3 is made up of 14 amino acids. CDR3 DNA sequence: TGTGCCAGCAGCCGGGGACTTGCCACCGGGGAGCTGTTTTTT. It is translated as CASSRGLATGELFF.

The chain joins TRBV18 to TRBJ2-1, with 9 bases fitting TRBD2. Looked up from germline, CDR1 is KGHSH and CDR2 is LQKENI. The CDR3 length is 16 residues. V lost 0 bases to trimming and J lost 6 bases; unmatched junction nucleotides: 6. CDR3 nucleotide sequence: TGTGCCAGCTCACCACCGAGCGGGAGGACTGGCAATGAGCAGTTCTTC. This encodes CASSPPSGRTGNEQFF.

This clone was counted once. This sequence joins TRBV5-1 and TRBJ2-1; D is unresolved. V lost 5 bases and J lost 0, with 9 bases in between. There are 14 residues in the CDR3. Germline CDR1 reads SGHRS; CDR2 reads YFSETQ. This chain's CDR3 is CASSPGSSYNEQFF. In nucleotides, the CDR3 is TGCGCCAGCAGTCCGGGTAGCTCCTACAATGAGCAGTTCTTC.

This clone was found a few times. The chain couples TRBV7-2 to TRBJ1-3, with D unresolved. CDR1 is SGHTA, CDR2 FQGNSA, per germline. The CDR3 has 14 residues. The V and J ends lost 1 base and 10 bases respectively, with 14 bases between them. This CDR3 reads CASSLVLSPGTIYF. DNA of the CDR3: TGTGCCAGCAGCTTAGTTTTGAGTCCGGGAACCATATATTTT.

The rearrangement joins TRBV9 to TRBJ1-6, with D perhaps TRBD1 (5 bases). The CDR3 extends over 14 amino acids. V lost 3 bases and J lost 13, with 17 bases in between. Germline V CDR1 and CDR2: SGDLS, YYNGEE. The CDR3 region has the DNA TGTGCCAGCAGCGCCGACAGTCAGAGGTTTCCCCTCCACTTT. Protein sequence: CASSADSQRFPLHF.

The chain carries TRBV28 and TRBJ1-2; no firm D call. CDR3 size: 12 residues. Germline lookup yields CDR1 MDHEN and CDR2 SYDVKM. V was cut by 7 bases and J by 1 base, with 7 bases left in between. CDR3 region: CASTEGNYGYTF. CDR3 coding DNA: TGTGCCAGCACAGAGGGTAACTATGGCTACACCTTC.

The chain recombines TRBV13 with TRBJ1-1; 7 nucleotides line up with TRBD1. The CDR3 has 14 amino acids. V was clipped by 3 bases and J by 4 bases; unmatched bases: 5. CDR1 is PRHDT, CDR2 FYEKMQ, per germline (reference sequence). The CDR3 region has the DNA TGTGCCAGCAGCTTTCGAGGGGGCGGCACTGAAGCTTTCTTT. Translation: CASSFRGGGTEAFF. The variable domain in full, with the rest retrieved from reference TRBV13 and TRBJ1-1, is AAGVIQSPRHLIKEKRETATLKCYPIPRHDTVYWYQQGPGQDPQFLISFYEKMQSDKGSIPDRFSAQQFSDYHSELNMSSLELGDSALYFCASSFRGGGTEAFFGQGTRLTVV.

The table lists this clone with a few counts. The chain joins TRBV5-5 to TRBJ2-5, with no clear D. Trimming removed 0 bases from V and 0 bases from J, with 9 bases in between. The CDR3 contains 15 residues. CDR1 is SGHKS, CDR2 YYEKEE, per germline (reference sequence). The CDR3 here is CASSLVRVHQETQYF. CDR3 nucleotide sequence: TGTGCCAGCAGCTTGGTACGGGTACACCAAGAGACCCAGTACTTC.

The chain uses TRBV4-1 and TRBJ1-1, with TRBD1 matching 7 bases. The CDR3 is 15 amino acids. The ends lost 4 bases at V and 4 bases at J; junction bases unmatched: 9. Germline V gene lookup returns CDR1 MGHRA and CDR2 YSYEKL. DNA of the CDR3: TGCGCCAGCAGCCGACAACAGGGGCGTCTCACTGAAGCTTTCTTT. Translated: CASSRQQGRLTEAFF.

This rearrangement joins TRBV30 to TRBJ2-1, with 10 nucleotides matching TRBD1. Germline V CDR1 and CDR2: GTSNPN, SVGIG (reference sequence). The CDR3 extends over 14 amino acids. Losses at the gene ends were 2 bases for V and 5 bases for J; bases not matched to a gene: 3. In nucleotides, the CDR3 is TGTGCCTGGAGTCCCGGGACAGGGGACAATGAGCAGTTCTTC. This sequence encodes CAWSPGTGDNEQFF.

The chain carries TRBV7-8 and TRBJ1-1; 8 bases fit TRBD1. The CDR3 is 15 amino acids. Germline trimming cut 3 bases from V and 5 bases from J; bases unmatched to any gene: 8. CDR1 is SGHVS, CDR2 FQNEAQ, per germline. CDR3 nucleotides: TGTGCCAGCAGCTTGGCAGGGGGCGATAGGACTGAAGCTTTCTTT. It specifies CASSLAGGDRTEAFF. The entire variable domain, with the rest obtained from reference TRBV7-8 and TRBJ1-1, is as follows: GAGVSQSPRYKVAKRGQDVALRCDPISGHVSLFWYQQALGQGPEFLTYFQNEAQLDKSGLPSDRFFAERPEGSVSTLKIQRTQQEDSAVYLCASSLAGGDRTEAFFGQGTRLTVV.

The chain couples TRBV7-8 to TRBJ2-7; 8 nucleotides align to TRBD1. Germline V gene sequence: CDR1 SGHVS, CDR2 FQNEAQ. The CDR3 loop spans 13 amino acids. Trimming removed 3 bases from V and 4 bases from J; junction bases left unmatched: 2. As DNA, the CDR3 is TGTGCCAGCAGCTTCGGGACAGGTTACGAGCAGTACTTC. Translation gives CASSFGTGYEQYF. Using reference TRBV7-8 and TRBJ2-7 for the parts outside the CDR3, the full variable domain is GAGVSQSPRYKVAKRGQDVALRCDPISGHVSLFWYQQALGQGPEFLTYFQNEAQLDKSGLPSDRFFAERPEGSVSTLKIQRTQQEDSAVYLCASSFGTGYEQYFGPGTRLTVT.